These T cell receptor beta chains were read from a single sample in a study of blood T cell repertoires in COVID-19. Assay used: immunoSEQ multiplex PCR; TCRdb lists only in-frame clones, some missing. The sample includes 250,000 or so clones, about 89% seen only once; the top ten take about 8.6%. The sample was peripheral blood. The receptors here all came from a man aged 40-49 years with active or convalescent COVID-19. Both conserved end residues are part of each CDR3. The D gene is left open where the match is weak. Expanded clones are given a class, and other clones once, few, many or no size at all.

>TRBJ1-5|TRBD1|TRBV5-6|.
CASSLARTGRANQPQHF
TGTGCCAGCAGCTTGGCCCGGACAGGGAGGGCCAATCAGCCCCAGCATTTT
>TRBJ2-5|TRBD1|TRBV15|.
CATSRDLGTVVQTQYF
TGTGCCACCAGCAGAGATCTCGGGACAGTTGTGCAGACCCAGTACTTC
>TRBJ2-2|TRBD2|TRBV9|.
CASSVGTSGRGSAGELFF
TGTGCCAGCAGCGTAGGTACTAGCGGGAGAGGTTCCGCCGGGGAGCTGTTTTTT
>TRBJ2-3|TRBD2|TRBV24-1|.
CATSDPGLAGDTQYF
TGTGCCACCAGTGACCCGGGACTAGCGGGAGATACGCAGTATTTT
>TRBJ2-7|.|TRBV9|.
CASSPYSISSSYEQYF
TGTGCCAGCAGCCCATACAGCATTTCGAGCTCCTACGAGCAGTACTTC
>TRBJ1-4|.|TRBV19|.
CASSTRGLRLFF
TGTGCCAGTAGTACCCGAGGTTTGAGACTGTTTTTT
>TRBJ1-6|.|TRBV7-2|once
CASSTEVDFSSYNSPLHF
TGTGCCAGCAGCACCGAAGTGGACTTCAGCTCCTATAATTCACCCCTCCACTTT
>TRBJ2-7|TRBD2|TRBV5-1|.
CASSLEGLAEEQYF
TGCGCCAGCAGCTTGGAAGGACTAGCTGAAGAGCAGTACTTC
>TRBJ2-6|.|TRBV7-3|.
CASSLQSGANVLTF
TGTGCCAGCAGCTTACAGTCTGGGGCCAACGTCCTGACTTTC
>TRBJ1-2|.|TRBV28|.
CASSLQGAYGYTF
TGTGCCAGCAGTCTCCAGGGCGCCTATGGCTACACCTTC
>TRBJ1-2|TRBD1|TRBV27|.
CASSTTGYYGYTF
TGTGCCAGCAGTACGACAGGGTACTATGGCTACACCTTC
>TRBJ2-1|.|TRBV7-3|.
CASSRNSGGDNEQFF
TGTGCCAGCAGCCGGAATTCCGGCGGGGACAATGAGCAGTTCTTC
>TRBJ1-5|TRBD1|TRBV5-6|.
CASSLGQGGQPQHF
TGTGCCAGCAGCCTCGGACAGGGTGGTCAGCCCCAGCATTTT
>TRBJ1-1|TRBD1|TRBV7-3|.
CASSPGTDNTEAFF
TGTGCCAGCAGTCCCGGGACAGATAACACTGAAGCTTTCTTT
>TRBJ1-3|.|TRBV3-1/TRBV3-2|.
CASSQKSGNTIYF
TGTGCCAGCAGCCAAAAATCGGGAAACACCATATATTTT
>TRBJ1-5|.|TRBV6-6|.
CASSGTGGGQPQHF
TGTGCCAGCAGTGGGACGGGAGGGGGTCAGCCCCAGCATTTT
>TRBJ2-1|TRBD2|TRBV3-1/TRBV3-2|once
CASSSNPGLAGASFSYNEQFF
TGTGCCAGCAGCTCGAATCCGGGACTAGCGGGAGCGAGCTTCTCCTACAATGAGCAGTTCTTC
>TRBJ2-2|.|TRBV5-1|.
CASRWAPGELFF
TGCGCCAGCAGGTGGGCCCCCGGGGAGCTGTTTTTT
>TRBJ2-2|TRBD2|TRBV5-6|.
CASSLPLAGFSNTGELFF
TGTGCCAGCAGCTTACCCCTAGCGGGCTTCTCGAACACCGGGGAGCTGTTTTTT
>TRBJ2-3|TRBD1|TRBV4-1|few
CASSQEDRGLTDTQYF
TGCGCCAGCAGCCAGGAGGACAGGGGACTCACAGATACGCAGTATTTT
>TRBJ1-2|.|TRBV28|once
CASRETGGDDGYTF
TGTGCCAGCAGGGAAACGGGGGGGGATGATGGCTACACCTTC
>TRBJ1-5|.|TRBV21-1|.
CASSPCRVRQPQHF
TGTGCCAGCAGCCCCTGCCGGGTACGACAGCCCCAGCATTTT
>TRBJ1-4|.|TRBV30|.
CAWSLLDVEKLFF
TGTGCCTGGAGTCTCCTAGATGTGGAAAAACTGTTTTTT
>TRBJ1-3|.|TRBV6-6|.
CASSTRQGNTIYF
TGTGCCAGCAGTACCCGACAGGGAAACACCATATATTTT
>TRBJ1-2|.|TRBV3-1/TRBV3-2|.
CASSQSGYGYTF
TGTGCCAGCAGCCAATCAGGCTATGGCTACACCTTC